The 20 T cell receptor beta chains below were found in one sample sequenced in a study of blood T cells in healthy people across ages. The authors ran a second PCR of roughly 6 to 11 cycles using a sample-barcoded 5' primer and a J-beta primer mix. Using its own MiXCR run on the 5' RACE reads, TCRdb lists one record per CDR3 protein. In the table there are fewer than 1,000,000 distinct CDR3 sequences, under 45% of which are singletons. Input material: blood. The receptor set was obtained from a man in his 60s in good health.

The chain joins TRBV20-1 to TRBJ1-4; no firm D call. V was clipped by 3 bases and J by 8 bases, with 10 bases between them. This CDR3 is built from 12 residues. Germline lookup yields CDR1 DFQATT and CDR2 SNEGSKA (reference sequence). Written as DNA, the CDR3 is TGCAGTGCTAGTAACAGTGCCGAAAAACTGTTTTTT. This encodes CSASNSAEKLFF.

The chain recombines TRBV27 with TRBJ1-2; the D gene is possibly TRBD1 (5 bases). The CDR3 length is 14 residues. CDR1 and CDR2 from the germline V gene are MNHEY and SMNVEV (reference sequence). V was pared by 3 bases and J by 5 bases, with 13 bases between. The CDR3 DNA sequence: TGTGCCAGCAGTTTCAGTCGGGACGGGTATGGCTACACCTTC. Translated: CASSFSRDGYGYTF.

A few counts support this clonotype. The chain carries TRBV7-2 and TRBJ2-3, with D possibly being TRBD1 or TRBD2 (5 bases each). The germline V and J ends were trimmed by 7 bases and 1 base, with 18 bases remaining between them. The CDR3 has 16 amino acids. The V gene's germline CDR1 is SGHTA and CDR2 FQGNSA. DNA for the CDR3: TGTGCCAGCATCCTTCTCGGGGCGCGGGGCACAGATACGCAGTATTTT. Translated: CASILLGARGTDTQYF.

The V gene is TRBV7-2, the J gene TRBJ1-4; 7 bases are a match to TRBD1. Unmatched junction bases numbered 5, after V lost 1 base and J lost 3 bases. Looked up from germline, CDR1 is SGHTA and CDR2 is FQGNSA. The CDR3 is 16 residues long. CDR3 sequence reads: CASSLGDRVANEKLFF. CDR3 nucleotides: TGTGCCAGCAGCTTAGGTGACAGGGTGGCTAATGAAAAACTGTTTTTT. Variable domain in full (rest from reference TRBV7-2 and TRBJ1-4): GAGVSQSPSNKVTEKGKDVELRCDPISGHTALYWYRQSLGQGLEFLIYFQGNSAPDKSGLPSDRFSAERTGGSVSTLTIQRTQQEDSAVYLCASSLGDRVANEKLFFGSGTQLSVL.

This rearrangement joins TRBV10-3 to TRBJ2-2; 12 bases line up with TRBD1. The trim removed 8 bases at V and 7 bases at J, leaving 5 bases unmatched. CDR1 is ENHRY and CDR2 is SYGVKD in the germline V gene. This CDR3 contains 14 residues. The CDR3 loop reads CAISRDRGLGELFF. The CDR3 region has the DNA TGTGCCATCTCCCGGGACAGGGGGCTCGGGGAGCTGTTTTTT.

The CDR3: CASSNRDRVSYGYTF. DNA for the CDR3: TGTGCCAGCAGCAACAGGGACAGGGTGTCCTATGGCTACACCTTC. The chain links TRBV7-2 to TRBJ1-2; 9 nucleotides line up with TRBD1. Trimming removed 5 bases from V and 4 bases from J; junction bases left unmatched: 8. The CDR3 contains 15 residues. Germline V gene sequence: CDR1 SGHTA, CDR2 FQGNSA. The full variable domain, with the rest looked up from reference TRBV7-2 and TRBJ1-2, is GAGVSQSPSNKVTEKGKDVELRCDPISGHTALYWYRQSLGQGLEFLIYFQGNSAPDKSGLPSDRFSAERTGGSVSTLTIQRTQQEDSAVYLCASSNRDRVSYGYTFGSGTRLTVV.

The DNA for the CDR3 is TGTGCCAGCAGCCCCCTAGAAGACAATGAGCAGTTCTTC. As protein: CASSPLEDNEQFF. This chain joins TRBV27 and TRBJ2-1; the D is unclear. Germline values: CDR1 MNHEY, CDR2 SMNVEV (reference sequence). The ends were cut back, 6 bases at V and 5 bases at J, with 11 bases in the middle. This CDR3 region has 13 residues.

The chain uses TRBV4-3 and TRBJ2-1; TRBD1 agrees at 7 bases. V dropped 1 base and J dropped 7; count of bases not matched to a gene: 7. The germline V gene has CDR1 LGHNA and CDR2 YSLEER. The CDR3 has 15 residues. The CDR3 protein is CASSQGARGRNEQFF. The CDR3 DNA reads TGCGCCAGCAGCCAAGGGGCAAGGGGGCGGAATGAGCAGTTCTTC.

V usage is TRBV29-1 and J usage is TRBJ1-2, with a weak D call TRBD1 (5 bases). V shed 0 bases and J shed 8 bases, with 10 bases lying between them. The CDR3 sequence is 12 residues long. Germline V CDR1 and CDR2: SQVTM, ANQGSEA. The CDR3 reads CSVEDRVIGYTF. The CDR3 DNA reads TGCAGCGTTGAAGACAGGGTCATCGGCTACACCTTC.

The chain couples TRBV4-3 to TRBJ1-6; D gene ambiguous. Deletions cut 0 bases from V and 7 bases from J, with 10 bases between. This CDR3 contains 15 residues. Germline V gene sequence: CDR1 LGHNA, CDR2 YSLEER. In DNA, the CDR3 is TGCGCCAGCAGCCAAGATGCGGGAAGGAATTCACCCCTCCACTTT. It yields the protein CASSQDAGRNSPLHF.

V usage is TRBV12-3 or TRBV12-4 and J usage is TRBJ1-6; D is uncertain. The V end was cut by 6 bases, the J end by 8 bases, with 8 bases between. CDR3 length: 12 amino acids. CDR3 bases: TGTGCCAGCAGGGGGAACGATTCACCCCTCCACTTT. This sequence encodes CASRGNDSPLHF.

The rearrangement links TRBV9 to TRBJ1-2; 9 bases are shared with TRBD1. Germline V gene data show CDR1 as SGDLS and CDR2 as YYNGEE. CDR3 size: 15 residues. After removal of 4 bases from V and 2 bases from J, the junction contained 6 bases not matched to a gene. The CDR3 protein is CASSLRGQGNYGYTF. Here the CDR3 DNA reads TGTGCCAGCAGCTTGAGGGGACAGGGAAACTATGGCTACACCTTC.

On this clonotype itself: At one end the junction does not follow the germline gene, possibly because of a read error. The J gene is TRBJ2-6, the V gene TRBV6-5; D may be TRBD1 (5 bases). The CDR3 has 15 residues. CDR1 MNHEY and CDR2 SVGAGI come from the germline V gene. CDR3 in DNA: TGTACCAGCAGCGCAAGGGGCTCTGGGGCCAACGTCCTGACTTTC. Amino acids: CTSSARGSGANVLTF.

The chain uses TRBV9 and TRBJ1-2; 8 bases fit TRBD1. This CDR3 has 15 amino acids. The junction had 5 bases not matched to a gene; V was cut back by 0 bases and J by 4 bases. Germline lookup yields CDR1 SGDLS and CDR2 YYNGEE. The CDR3 loop reads CASSVVSGGSYGYTF. The CDR3, as DNA: TGTGCCAGCAGCGTAGTTTCAGGGGGCAGCTATGGCTACACCTTC.

Many counts were recorded for this clonotype. The V call is TRBV28, the J call TRBJ2-6; D not certain. The V and J ends lost 6 bases and 0 bases respectively, with 12 bases between them. The CDR3 loop spans 16 amino acids. Germline V lookup: CDR1 MDHEN, CDR2 SYDVKM. This CDR3 is CASSTGGTSGANVLTF. The CDR3 bases are TGTGCCAGCAGCACTGGCGGCACCTCTGGGGCCAACGTCCTGACTTTC.

J is TRBJ1-2 and V is TRBV28, with 10 positions matching TRBD1. Germline V gene sequence: CDR1 MDHEN, CDR2 SYDVKM. The V and J ends lost 4 bases and 6 bases, in that order; junction bases with no gene match: 5. There are 14 residues in the CDR3. DNA of the CDR3: TGTGCCAGCAGTTCTAAAGGGACAGGGGATGGCTACACCTTC. Translating gives CASSSKGTGDGYTF.

The chain employs TRBV6-5 and TRBJ2-7; TRBD1 matches at 11 bases. CDR3 length: 14 residues. CDR1 is MNHEY, CDR2 SVGAGI, per germline. V gave up 5 bases and J gave up 6 bases; unmatched junction bases: 6. The DNA of the CDR3 is TGTGCCAGCAGTCCACTGGACAGGGGGCGCGAGCAGTACTTC. Translation gives CASSPLDRGREQYF.

This clonotype was counted only a few times. The chain combines TRBV6-6 with TRBJ2-2, with D perhaps matching TRBD2 (5 bases). The length of the CDR3 is 11 residues. The V and J ends lost 5 bases and 7 bases respectively, with 5 bases between them. Germline V gene data show CDR1 as MNHNY and CDR2 as SVGAGI (reference sequence). Here the CDR3 DNA reads TGTGCCAGCAGTGAGGGCGGGGAGCTGTTTTTT. Its translation is CASSEGGELFF.

This clonotype was recorded a few times. CDR3 sequence reads: CASSVGLAGVGETQYF. CDR3 sequence (DNA): TGTGCCAGCAGCGTTGGTTTAGCGGGGGTGGGCGAGACCCAGTACTTC. The chain uses TRBV5-5 and TRBJ2-7; 9 bases align to TRBD2. The J call may be in error: the DNA end matches TRBJ2-5 better. The CDR3 contains 16 residues. Germline CDR1 SGHKS, CDR2 YYEKEE (reference sequence).

The sample holds a few counts of this clonotype. The chain joins TRBV11-2 to TRBJ2-1; 8 nucleotides agree with TRBD2. Per germline, CDR1 SGHAT and CDR2 FQNNGV. The V and J ends lost 0 bases and 0 bases, in that order; junction bases with no gene match: 10. The CDR3 contains 19 residues. The CDR3 DNA reads TGTGCCAGCAGCTTAGATGTGACGGGGGGGACCAGCTCCTACAATGAGCAGTTCTTC. It specifies CASSLDVTGGTSSYNEQFF.